Shown below are 26 T cell receptor beta chains from a single sample sequenced in a study of blood T cell repertoires in COVID-19. Profiling relied on immunoSEQ multiplex PCR, and the TCRdb table lists in-frame clones only, not all of them. This table has about 210,000 clones, 84% appearing once. Sequencing was carried out using peripheral blood. These receptors were collected from a woman in her 50s with active or convalescent COVID-19.

The V and J genes are TRBV7-9 and TRBJ1-1, with D perhaps matching TRBD1 (6 bases). Germline CDR1 SEHNR, CDR2 FQNEAQ (reference sequence). CDR3 length equals 14 residues. V lost 7 bases and J 1 base, leaving 13 bases between the germline ends. CDR3 bases: TGTGCCAGCACCCGGGACACATCGAACACTGAAGCTTTCTTT. It codes for CASTRDTSNTEAFF. The full variable domain, completed using reference TRBV7-9 and TRBJ1-1, is DTGVSQNPRHKITKRGQNVTFRCDPISEHNRLYWYRQTLGQGPEFLTYFQNEAQLEKSRLLSDRFSAERPKGSFSTLEIQRTEQGDSAMYLCASTRDTSNTEAFFGQGTRLTVV.

The rearrangement joins TRBV28 to TRBJ1-1; 8 bases line up with TRBD1. Losses at the gene ends were 3 bases for V and 0 bases for J; bases not matched to a gene: 6. The CDR3 is 16 residues long. Germline lookup yields CDR1 MDHEN and CDR2 SYDVKM. DNA of the CDR3: TGTGCCAGCAGTTTGGACAGGGCAACCATGAACACTGAAGCTTTCTTT. This gives the protein CASSLDRATMNTEAFF.

In DNA form, the CDR3 reads TGTGCCAGCAGCGATCCGAGCACAGATACGCAGTATTTT. Protein product: CASSDPSTDTQYF. This chain connects TRBV9 to TRBJ2-3; D not resolved. CDR1 and CDR2 (germline): SGDLS, YYNGEE. The CDR3 loop spans 13 amino acids. Trimming shortened V by 3 bases and J by 0 bases, and 5 bases separated the two germline ends. Full variable domain (remainder filled in from reference TRBV9 and TRBJ2-3): DSGVTQTPKHLITATGQRVTLRCSPRSGDLSVYWYQQSLDQGLQFLIQYYNGEERAKGNILERFSAQQFPDLHSELNLSSLELGDSALYFCASSDPSTDTQYFGPGTRLTVL.

This clone was recorded only once. The sample contains more than one DNA sequence encoding this CDR3. CDR3 sequence reads: CASSPGLQGNSPLHF. The DNA of the CDR3 is TGTGCCAGCTCACCAGGGTTACAGGGAAATTCACCCCTCCACTTT. The chain has TRBV18 and TRBJ1-6, with D perhaps matching TRBD1 (6 bases). Germline CDR1 reads KGHSH; CDR2 reads LQKENI. V was clipped by 2 bases and J by 7 bases, with 12 bases between them. This CDR3 is 15 amino acids long.

The chain employs TRBV5-4 and TRBJ2-3, with TRBD2 identical over 8 bases. V lost 2 bases to trimming and J lost 7 bases; unmatched junction nucleotides: 6. This CDR3 region has 14 residues. Germline V lookup: CDR1 SGHNT, CDR2 YYREEE (reference sequence). The CDR3 protein is CASSLATSANTQYF. The CDR3 DNA reads as TGTGCCAGCAGCTTAGCGACTAGCGCCAATACGCAGTATTTT.

CDR3 in amino acids: CASSKPAGGNEKLFF. CDR3 DNA sequence: TGTGCCAGCAGTAAGCCCGCAGGGGGTAATGAAAAACTGTTTTTT. The rearrangement uses TRBV7-2 and TRBJ1-4; TRBD1 matches 7 bases. V shed 6 bases, J shed 4 bases, and the junction held 8 bases outside the gene matches. CDR3 size: 15 residues. Germline CDR1 SGHTA, CDR2 FQGNSA.

The V call is TRBV7-6, the J call TRBJ2-5, with TRBD1 as a possible D gene (5 bases). V was clipped by 8 bases and J by 3 bases, with 13 bases between them. CDR1 is SGHVS, CDR2 FNYEAQ, per germline. The CDR3 is made up of 13 amino acids. The CDR3: CASGRGPEETQYF. Here the CDR3 DNA reads TGTGCCAGCGGTAGGGGCCCGGAAGAGACCCAGTACTTC.

J is TRBJ1-1 and V is TRBV28, with 7 bases lining up with TRBD1. Trimming at V came to 6 bases and at J to 4 bases, leaving 8 bases not matched to a gene. The CDR3 is made up of 14 amino acids. The germline V gene encodes CDR1 MDHEN and CDR2 SYDVKM. The CDR3 bases are TGTGCCAGCAGGCCGGGACAGCGGCCCACTGAAGCTTTCTTT. It encodes CASRPGQRPTEAFF. Variable domain in full (rest from reference TRBV28 and TRBJ1-1): DVKVTQSSRYLVKRTGEKVFLECVQDMDHENMFWYRQDPGLGLRLIYFSYDVKMKEKGDIPEGYSVSREKKERFSLILESASTNQTSMYLCASRPGQRPTEAFFGQGTRLTVV.

The chain has TRBV19 and TRBJ1-6; D gene unclear. Trimming shortened V by 4 bases and J by 9 bases, and 13 bases separated the two germline ends. This CDR3 region has 14 residues. In germline, CDR1 is LNHDA, CDR2 SQIVND (reference sequence). The CDR3 DNA sequence: TGTGCCAGTAGTAAGCGGGGATTCATTTCACCCCTCCACTTT. This encodes CASSKRGFISPLHF.

V is TRBV2 and J is TRBJ1-3; the match to TRBD1 covers 8 bases. The V gene's germline CDR1 is SNHLY and CDR2 FYNNEI. The CDR3 contains 15 residues. Trimming at V came to 6 bases and at J to 1 base, leaving 5 bases not matched to a gene. The CDR3 coding sequence is TGTGCCAGCAGGGTGACAGGGGAGTCTGGAAACACCATATATTTT. Its translation is CASRVTGESGNTIYF.

This chain links TRBV6-6 with TRBJ2-4, with 7 bases lining up with TRBD2. V dropped 0 bases and J dropped 1; count of bases not matched to a gene: 3. The CDR3 consists of 16 residues. CDR1 is MNHNY, CDR2 SVGAGI, per germline (reference sequence). CDR3 sequence reads: CASSYSGAGAKNIQYF. CDR3 in DNA: TGTGCCAGCAGTTACTCAGGAGCGGGGGCCAAAAACATTCAGTACTTC.

This clone appeared a few times. The V gene is TRBV6-1, the J gene TRBJ2-1, with a weak D call TRBD1 (6 bases). Trimming left V 2 bases short and J 7 bases short, with 18 bases between. CDR3 length: 16 amino acids. The germline V gene has CDR1 MNHNS and CDR2 SASEGT. For the CDR3, the DNA is TGTGCCAGCAGTGAACGTGGGGGCGCGCGTACAAATGAGCAGTTCTTC. Its protein product is CASSERGGARTNEQFF.

This clone was counted once. The rearrangement uses TRBV18 and TRBJ1-1; possible D gene TRBD1, 6 bases. V lost 4 bases to trimming and J lost 4 bases, with 13 bases between them. Germline loops: CDR1 KGHSH, CDR2 LQKENI. The CDR3 consists of 14 residues. The CDR3 loop is CASSLGGAGTEAFF. CDR3 sequence (DNA): TGTGCCAGCTCACTAGGGGGGGCAGGCACTGAAGCTTTCTTT.

The chain is built from TRBV19 and TRBJ1-6, with unresolved D. The CDR3 totals 11 residues. Germline CDR1 is LNHDA and CDR2 is SQIVND (reference sequence). V was trimmed by 8 bases and J by 10 bases, leaving 9 bases between them. Here the CDR3 DNA reads TGTGCCAGTGGGCAGCGGTCACCCCTCCACTTT. Amino acid sequence: CASGQRSPLHF.

V and J are TRBV6-6 and TRBJ2-3; D ambiguous. Germline CDR1 and CDR2: MNHNY and SVGAGI (reference sequence). The V gene lost 2 bases and the J gene lost 2 bases, with 11 bases spanning the gap. There are 15 residues in the CDR3. CDR3 DNA sequence: TGTGCCAGCAGTTACGGCGGCCTCGTCACAGATACGCAGTATTTT. Encoded protein: CASSYGGLVTDTQYF.

The chain couples TRBV19 to TRBJ1-5; 7 nucleotides line up with TRBD1. The V gene's germline CDR1 is LNHDA and CDR2 SQIVND (reference sequence). This CDR3 comprises 13 residues. With 10 bases clipped from V and 2 bases from J, the junction kept 5 bases outside the gene matches. CDR3: CATRDSGNQPQHF. The DNA for the CDR3 is TGTGCCACCCGGGACAGTGGCAATCAGCCCCAGCATTTT.

The rearrangement links TRBV7-2 to TRBJ2-3; D might be TRBD1 (6 bases). The CDR3 contains 14 residues. V lost 1 base and J lost 3, with 8 bases in between. The germline V gene has CDR1 SGHTA and CDR2 FQGNSA. The CDR3 region has the DNA TGTGCCAGCAGCTTAGTACAGGGAACAGATACGCAGTATTTT. It translates to CASSLVQGTDTQYF.

A few counts support this clone. The V gene is TRBV14, the J gene TRBJ2-7; D remains unclear. The CDR3 has 13 residues. The V and J ends lost 0 bases and 2 bases respectively, with 5 bases between them. CDR1 SGHDN and CDR2 FVKESK come from the germline V gene. Written as DNA, the CDR3 is TGTGCCAGCAGCCAAGATTTCACCTACGAGCAGTACTTC. The encoded protein is CASSQDFTYEQYF.

The chain employs TRBV5-1 and TRBJ2-5; 7 nucleotides align to TRBD2. Unmatched junction bases numbered 4, after V lost 5 bases and J lost 0 bases. The CDR3 totals 14 residues. CDR1 is SGHRS and CDR2 is YFSETQ in the germline V gene. CDR3 coding DNA: TGCGCCAGCAGAGGAGCGGGGAACCAAGAGACCCAGTACTTC. This codes for CASRGAGNQETQYF.

The chain joins TRBV5-1 to TRBJ1-1, with D hard to call. The V end lost 3 bases, the J end lost 1 base, and 13 bases lay between the germline ends. Germline CDR1 SGHRS, CDR2 YFSETQ. This CDR3 region has 15 residues. The CDR3 is CASSYIAGPNTEAFF. The CDR3 DNA reads TGCGCCAGCAGCTACATCGCGGGCCCGAACACTGAAGCTTTCTTT.

Regarding this clone: The junction and the germline gene differ at one end; a read error may be behind it. The genes are TRBV2 and TRBJ1-5; perhaps TRBD1 as D (6 bases). The CDR3 is 14 amino acids. The germline V gene has CDR1 SNHLY and CDR2 FYNNEI. CDR3 sequence (DNA): TGTGCCAGCAGCGAAGACAGGTCGAGTCAGCCCCAGCATTTT. Translating it yields CASSEDRSSQPQHF. Full variable domain (outside the CDR3, taken from reference TRBV2 and TRBJ1-5): EPEVTQTPSHQVTQMGQEVILRCVPISNHLYFYWYRQILGQKVEFLVSFYNNEISEKSEIFDDQFSVERPDGSNFTLKIRSTKLEDSAMYFCASSEDRSSQPQHFGDGTRLSIL.

This chain connects TRBV28 to TRBJ2-5, with 9 bases fitting TRBD2. CDR1 and CDR2 from the germline V gene are MDHEN and SYDVKM. Unmatched junction bases numbered 8, after V lost 2 bases and J lost 7 bases. The length of the CDR3 is 15 residues. The CDR3 spells CASSLPSGVVGTQYF. The DNA for the CDR3 is TGTGCCAGCAGTTTACCTAGCGGGGTCGTTGGGACCCAGTACTTC. Full variable domain (missing parts from reference TRBV28 and TRBJ2-5): DVKVTQSSRYLVKRTGEKVFLECVQDMDHENMFWYRQDPGLGLRLIYFSYDVKMKEKGDIPEGYSVSREKKERFSLILESASTNQTSMYLCASSLPSGVVGTQYFGPGTRLLVL.

This clone was recorded once. CDR3 DNA sequence: TGTGCCAGCAGCTGGGACAGGGGCCGCACAGATACGCAGTATTTT. It encodes CASSWDRGRTDTQYF. V usage is TRBV7-9 and J usage is TRBJ2-3; 10 nucleotides match TRBD1. The CDR3 extends over 15 amino acids. Germline V gene sequence: CDR1 SEHNR, CDR2 FQNEAQ (reference sequence). V gave up 4 bases and J gave up 1 base; unmatched junction bases: 2.

The chain links TRBV6-1 to TRBJ1-2; D might be TRBD1 (6 bases). Trimming took 4 bases from V and 8 from J, leaving 23 bases between them. The CDR3 is 16 residues long. Germline V gives CDR1 MNHNS, CDR2 SASEGT. The CDR3 nucleotides read TGTGCCAGCAGTGTGGCAGGGGACCTAGGATTGGGCGGCTACACCTTC. As protein: CASSVAGDLGLGGYTF.

This clone was seen only once. CDR3 sequence (DNA): TGTGCCAGCAGTGAAGTGGCGACTCATGGCTACACCTTC. Residues: CASSEVATHGYTF. The gene calls are TRBV6-1 and TRBJ1-2, with no clear D. The CDR3 is made up of 13 amino acids. Germline assignment: CDR1 MNHNS and CDR2 SASEGT. Deletions cut 1 base from V and 6 bases from J, with 9 bases between.

The rearrangement joins TRBV3-1 (or the pseudogene TRBV3-2) to TRBJ2-7; possible D gene TRBD2, 6 bases. This CDR3 is built from 14 residues. The ends were cut back, 5 bases at V and 4 bases at J, with 15 bases in the middle. Germline loops: CDR1 LGHDT, CDR2 YNNKEL (reference sequence). CDR3 region: CASSATGSTYEQYF. CDR3 DNA sequence: TGTGCCAGCAGCGCCACCGGGAGTACTTACGAGCAGTACTTC.